This TCR beta chain is drawn from a study of post-analysis software for immune sequencing data. Background on the study: Included among the disease courses, which were recorded for the cohort, were relapsing-remitting, secondary progressive and progressive-relapsing multiple sclerosis.

Study findings and constraints: Compared with controls, patients had more of about 5 TRBV segments, including TRBV5-6, TRBV5-1 and TRBV20-1. Batch-mates among the samples co-clustered strongly by F measure. Controls significantly exceeded multiple sclerosis patients in normalized Chao1 diversity.

Incorporated into the TCR beta cDNA libraries were unique molecular identifiers, which served to reduce PCR and sequencing biases. Each CDR3 protein gets one entry after TCRdb re-called the PCR reads with MiXCR. In the table there are under 900,000 distinct CDR3 sequences, about 57% of which are singletons. This clonotype turned up a few times. Its antigen is undetermined. Trimming took off 4 bases at V and 4 bases at J, with 14 bases between the two ends. The CDR3 covers 14 residues. Germline CDR1 and CDR2: SGHRS and YFSETQ. The chain couples TRBV5-1 to TRBJ1-2; D possibly corresponds to TRBD1 (6 bases). The sample consisted of blood. The clonotype originates from a girl between 5 and 17 years old with multiple sclerosis. The chain's CDR3 is CASSLDRSLYGYTF. The CDR3 DNA follows: TGCGCCAGCAGCCTAGACAGGTCTCTCTATGGCTACACCTTC.